This T cell receptor beta chain was retrieved from a study of neurological immune-mediated disorders. With 10-nucleotide random UMIs included, cDNA was synthesized by 5'RACE. A single record per CDR3 protein comes from TCRdb applying MiXCR to the 5' RACE reads. The data contain 50,000 to 65,000 distinct CDR3 sequences, roughly 4% of them singletons. The CDR3 has 12 residues. V lost 2 bases, J lost 11 bases, and 14 bases lay in between. CDR1 and CDR2 (germline): SGHRS, YFSETQ. This clonotype was counted many times. The antigen remains unidentified. Study results and caveats: Among expanded clones, no CDR3 amino acid sequences were shared across subjects, a pattern suggesting private repertoires in all groups. The highest TCR clonal expansion occurred in HTLV-1-associated myelopathy; multiple sclerosis fell below healthy controls.

This receptor was taken from a man under 40 with multiple sclerosis. Material for sequencing was PBMCs. The V call is TRBV5-1, the J call TRBJ2-7; D may be TRBD2 (6 bases). CDR3 nucleotides: TGCGCCAGCAGCTTTTCGGGCCGCGGGGAGTACTTC. This sequence encodes CASSFSGRGEYF.